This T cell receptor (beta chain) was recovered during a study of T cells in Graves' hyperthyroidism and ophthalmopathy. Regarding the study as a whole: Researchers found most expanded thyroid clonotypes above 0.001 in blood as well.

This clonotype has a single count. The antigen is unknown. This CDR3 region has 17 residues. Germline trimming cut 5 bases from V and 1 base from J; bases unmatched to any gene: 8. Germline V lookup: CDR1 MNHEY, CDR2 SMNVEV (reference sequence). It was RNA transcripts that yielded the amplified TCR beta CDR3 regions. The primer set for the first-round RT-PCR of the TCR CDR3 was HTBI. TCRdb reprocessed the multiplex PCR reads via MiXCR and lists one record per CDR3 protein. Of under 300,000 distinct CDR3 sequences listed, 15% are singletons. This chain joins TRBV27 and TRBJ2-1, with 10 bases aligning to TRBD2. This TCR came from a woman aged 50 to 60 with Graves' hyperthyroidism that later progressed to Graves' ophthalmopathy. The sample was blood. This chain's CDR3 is CASSNRISGRSYNEQFF. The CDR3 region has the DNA TGTGCCAGCAGTAACAGAATTAGCGGGAGGTCCTACAATGAGCAGTTCTTC.